Described below is a single TCR beta chain sequence and its context. Its target antigen remains unknown. It has no much larger one-base neighbor in the sample; base qualities were not kept. A distance of 16 bases separates the germline ends of V and J, which lose 6 bases and 5 bases respectively. Sequences SGHAT (CDR1) and FQNNGV (CDR2) are obtained from the germline V gene. The CDR3 spans 14 residues, from the cysteine through the phenylalanine. Kept here is only the CDR3 DNA, which spans 42 bases and is read in frame from base 1. The sample originates from a study of T cell changes during pregnancy in multiple sclerosis (dated by TCRdb to between 2017 and 2020). In terms of the full investigation: The study examined how the T cell repertoire changed over the course of pregnancy in women with multiple sclerosis.

Library creation used the immunoSEQ multiplex PCR assay. TCRdb obtained this table from immuneACCESS and retained in-frame rearrangements with V and J assigned. These tables miss some clones; where compared with another copy, unresolved V genes account for less than half of the shortfall, and the remainder is unexplained. A total of roughly 100,000 clones appear in this sample, around 94% of them only once. The leading ten clones occupy about 0.88% of the sample. Sequenced material: peripheral blood, taken after pregnancy. Recombination connected TRBV11-2 to TRBJ1-1; there is no confident call for the D gene. This receptor was taken from a female donor with multiple sclerosis, enrolled in a pregnancy study. The CDR3 protein is CASSSLGVATEAFF. The nucleotides are TGTGCCAGCAGTTCCCTCGGGGTAGCGACTGAAGCTTTCTTT. Extended through the reference TRBV11-2 and TRBJ1-1 proteins, this CDR3 yields the full variable domain: EAGVAQSPRYKIIEKRQSVAFWCNPISGHATLYWYQQILGQGPKLLIQFQNNGVVDDSQLPKDRFSAERLKGVDSTLKIQPAKLEDSAVYLCASSSLGVATEAFFGQGTRLTVV.